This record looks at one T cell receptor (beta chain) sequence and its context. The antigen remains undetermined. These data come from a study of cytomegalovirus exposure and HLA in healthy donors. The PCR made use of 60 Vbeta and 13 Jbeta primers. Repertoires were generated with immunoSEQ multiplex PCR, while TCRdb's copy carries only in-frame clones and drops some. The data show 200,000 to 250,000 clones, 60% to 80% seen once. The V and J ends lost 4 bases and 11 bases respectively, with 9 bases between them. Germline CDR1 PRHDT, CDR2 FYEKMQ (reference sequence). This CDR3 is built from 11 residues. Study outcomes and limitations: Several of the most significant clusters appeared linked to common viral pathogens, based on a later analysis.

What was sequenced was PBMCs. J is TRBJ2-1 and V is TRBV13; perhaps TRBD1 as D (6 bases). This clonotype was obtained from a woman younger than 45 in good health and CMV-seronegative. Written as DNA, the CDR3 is TGTGCCAGCAGCTCAACAGGGAAGCAGTTCTTC. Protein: CASSSTGKQFF. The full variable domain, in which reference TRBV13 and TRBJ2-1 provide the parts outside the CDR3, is AAGVIQSPRHLIKEKRETATLKCYPIPRHDTVYWYQQGPGQDPQFLISFYEKMQSDKGSIPDRFSAQQFSDYHSELNMSSLELGDSALYFCASSSTGKQFFGPGTRLTVL.